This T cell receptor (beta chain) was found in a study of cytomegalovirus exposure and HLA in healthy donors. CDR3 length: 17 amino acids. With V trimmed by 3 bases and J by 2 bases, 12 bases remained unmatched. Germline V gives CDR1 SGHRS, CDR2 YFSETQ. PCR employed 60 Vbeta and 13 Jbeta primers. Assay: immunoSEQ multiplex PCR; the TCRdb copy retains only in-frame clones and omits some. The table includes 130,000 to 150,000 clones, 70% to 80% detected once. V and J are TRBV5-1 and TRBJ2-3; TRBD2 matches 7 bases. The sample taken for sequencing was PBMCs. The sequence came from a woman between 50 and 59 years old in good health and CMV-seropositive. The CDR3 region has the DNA TGCGCCAGCAGCTCGGTCGCGCGGGCGGGGGTCACAGATACGCAGTATTTT. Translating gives CASSSVARAGVTDTQYF.